This TCR beta chain was observed in a study of cytomegalovirus exposure and HLA in healthy donors. Study-level points and caveats: A subsequent analysis found that TCR clusters from the first cohort also tended to co-occur in the 120 or so validation repertoires, with about 93% of cluster scores above 0. Most TCRs appeared rarely, but some public TCRs recurred in many donors. There were a few CMV-associated chains whose specificity for CMV antigens was confirmed in vitro. The listing of 150 to 200 TCR beta chains classed them as cytomegalovirus-associated.

Trimming stripped 8 bases from V and 0 bases from J, with 14 bases between. This CDR3 region has 15 residues. The germline gives CDR1 MDHEN, CDR2 SYDVKM. Libraries were prepared by immunoSEQ multiplex PCR; TCRdb keeps only in-frame clonotypes and omits some of them. The table lists 200,000 to 250,000 clones, around four fifths of them singletons, with roughly an eighth in the top ten. Details on this clone: The target antigen is unknown.

Sequenced material: PBMCs. The chain carries TRBV28 and TRBJ1-5; tentatively, D is TRBD1 (5 bases). The sequence came from a woman younger than 45 in good health and CMV-seropositive. In DNA form, the CDR3 reads TGTGCCAGCCAAAACGGGGGTGCTAGCAATCAGCCCCAGCATTTT. Translated: CASQNGGASNQPQHF.